Sequencing of this TCR beta chain was carried out in a study of blood T cells in healthy people across ages. A sample-barcoded 5' primer and a J-beta primer mix were used in a second PCR of roughly 6 to 11 cycles. Each CDR3 protein is one row after TCRdb ran MiXCR on the 5' RACE reads. The table has 1.5 million to 2 million distinct CDR3 sequences, 25% to 30% seen once. Per individual sample, total RNA of at least 6 micrograms was extracted. The CDR3 loop spans 15 amino acids. Germline CDR1 and CDR2: SEHNR and FQNEAQ (reference sequence). The J segment lost 4 bases and the V segment lost 6 bases, leaving 9 bases of the junction unmatched.

The chain combines TRBV7-9 with TRBJ2-7, with 10 bases fitting TRBD2. The source material was blood. This sequence originates from a woman in her 30s in good health. CDR3 DNA: TGTGCCAGCAGTCGGAGCGGGAGGGCCGCTTACGAGCAGTACTTC. It codes for CASSRSGRAAYEQYF.